One and the same sample provided the 16 T cell receptor beta chains below, sequenced in a study of cytomegalovirus exposure and HLA in healthy donors. The PCR contained 60 Vbeta and 13 Jbeta primers. The repertoire was sequenced with immunoSEQ multiplex PCR; TCRdb's copy has only in-frame clones and lacks some. With under 200,000 clones in the sample, the ten largest clones hold less than 0.95%. Sequencing input: PBMCs. Receptors were obtained from a woman in her late teens or twenties in good health and CMV-seropositive.

The chain combines TRBV13 with TRBJ1-3, with a tentative D call TRBD1 (5 bases). CDR3 size: 19 residues. Trimming cost V 1 base and J 4 bases, with 23 bases left between them. Germline V gene lookup returns CDR1 PRHDT and CDR2 FYEKMQ (reference sequence). Here the CDR3 DNA reads TGTGCCAGCAGCTTAGTAGTCCCCGCAGCGGGGGTAGGAGGAAACACCATATATTTT. Translating it yields CASSLVVPAAGVGGNTIYF.

The V call is TRBV11-2, the J call TRBJ1-1; D unclear. Trimming removed 4 bases from V and 2 bases from J, with 11 bases in between. The germline V gene encodes CDR1 SGHAT and CDR2 FQNNGV. The CDR3 is made up of 14 amino acids. The CDR3 bases are TGTGCCAGCAGCTCGGACTACGTAAACACTGAAGCTTTCTTT. Its translation is CASSSDYVNTEAFF. Using reference TRBV11-2 and TRBJ1-1 for the parts outside the CDR3, the full variable domain is EAGVAQSPRYKIIEKRQSVAFWCNPISGHATLYWYQQILGQGPKLLIQFQNNGVVDDSQLPKDRFSAERLKGVDSTLKIQPAKLEDSAVYLCASSSDYVNTEAFFGQGTRLTVV.

The chain recombines TRBV6-5 with TRBJ1-2; 10 bases are shared with TRBD1. CDR1 and CDR2 from the germline V gene are MNHEY and SVGAGI. The CDR3 totals 15 residues. The V and J ends lost 6 bases and 4 bases, in that order; junction bases with no gene match: 8. This chain's CDR3 is CASSTPGTGAYGYTF. The CDR3 DNA follows: TGTGCCAGCAGCACTCCCGGGACAGGGGCCTATGGCTACACCTTC.

The chain couples TRBV7-2 to TRBJ1-3; 7 bases fit TRBD1. The germline V gene has CDR1 SGHTA and CDR2 FQGNSA. Trimming cost V 5 bases and J 5 bases; bases outside gene matches: 9. The CDR3 is made up of 15 amino acids. CDR3 protein: CASSPGQSRRNTIYF. The CDR3 nucleotides read TGTGCCAGCAGCCCGGGACAGAGCCGCCGAAACACCATATATTTT. The full variable domain, its missing parts supplied by reference TRBV7-2 and TRBJ1-3, is GAGVSQSPSNKVTEKGKDVELRCDPISGHTALYWYRQSLGQGLEFLIYFQGNSAPDKSGLPSDRFSAERTGGSVSTLTIQRTQQEDSAVYLCASSPGQSRRNTIYFGEGSWLTVV.

V and J are TRBV2 and TRBJ1-1; the D is unclear. V lost 9 bases and J 4 bases, leaving 18 bases between the germline ends. The CDR3 is made up of 14 amino acids. The germline V gene encodes CDR1 SNHLY and CDR2 FYNNEI. CDR3 sequence: CASKTAGSITEAFF. The CDR3 DNA reads TGTGCCAGTAAGACTGCTGGGTCTATCACTGAAGCTTTCTTT.

This sequence joins TRBV7-6 and TRBJ2-1; TRBD2 matches 12 bases. The CDR3 spans 15 residues. After removal of 5 bases from V and 4 bases from J, the junction contained 3 bases not matched to a gene. Germline CDR1 is SGHVS and CDR2 is FNYEAQ. CDR3 DNA: TGTGCCAGCAGCGGCGGACTAGCGGGATACAATGAGCAGTTCTTC. Its translation is CASSGGLAGYNEQFF.

This chain connects TRBV4-2 to TRBJ1-2; D is perhaps TRBD1 (5 bases). Trimming removed 4 bases at V and 2 bases at J, with 17 bases between. CDR1 is LGHNA, CDR2 YNFKEQ, per germline. CDR3 length equals 16 residues. CDR3 nucleotides: TGTGCCAGCAGCCCCTCGTCGGGGGTTCTAAACTATGGCTACACCTTC. Its translation is CASSPSSGVLNYGYTF.

The rearrangement joins TRBV2 to TRBJ1-5, with D possibly TRBD1 on 6 matching bases. Germline assignment: CDR1 SNHLY and CDR2 FYNNEI. The CDR3 contains 14 residues. The V end lost 6 bases, the J end lost 1 base, and 10 bases lay between the germline ends. CDR3 sequence: CASRDSLSNQPQHF. The CDR3 nucleotides read TGTGCCAGCAGGGACAGTTTAAGCAATCAGCCCCAGCATTTT. Full variable domain (outside the CDR3, taken from reference TRBV2 and TRBJ1-5): EPEVTQTPSHQVTQMGQEVILRCVPISNHLYFYWYRQILGQKVEFLVSFYNNEISEKSEIFDDQFSVERPDGSNFTLKIRSTKLEDSAMYFCASRDSLSNQPQHFGDGTRLSIL.

With respect to this clone: Other nucleotide sequences from this sample produce the same CDR3. The CDR3 spells CASSGQLNTEAFF. In nucleotides, the CDR3 is TGCGCCAGCAGCGGACAGTTGAACACTGAAGCTTTCTTT. V is TRBV10-2 and J is TRBJ1-1; D may be TRBD1 (6 bases). CDR3 length equals 13 residues. Trimming removed 6 bases at V and 0 bases at J, with 8 bases between. Per germline, CDR1 WSHSY and CDR2 SAAADI.

This chain links TRBV11-2 with TRBJ1-2; 10 bases agree with TRBD1. CDR3 size: 17 residues. From germline, CDR1 is SGHAT and CDR2 FQNNGV. With V trimmed by 4 bases and J by 4 bases, 12 bases remained unmatched. CDR3 sequence (DNA): TGTGCCAGCAGCTCCGTCGAGACAGGGGGCTTTATCTATGGCTACACCTTC. This translates into CASSSVETGGFIYGYTF.

This chain links TRBV18 with TRBJ2-3; 13 positions agree with TRBD2. The CDR3 is made up of 16 amino acids. The J segment lost 2 bases and the V segment lost 3 bases, leaving 2 bases of the junction unmatched. Germline CDR1 reads KGHSH; CDR2 reads LQKENI. The CDR3 nucleotides are TGTGCCAGCTCACCCGGACTAGCGGGAGTCACAGATACGCAGTATTTT. Protein product: CASSPGLAGVTDTQYF.

The CDR3 region has the DNA TGTGCCAGCAGTGCCTCGGGACAGAATGGCTACACCTTC. It translates to CASSASGQNGYTF. The chain joins TRBV6-6 to TRBJ1-2; the match to TRBD1 covers 7 bases. Germline lookup yields CDR1 MNHNY and CDR2 SVGAGI (reference sequence). The CDR3 is 13 residues long. V was pared by 5 bases and J by 6 bases, with 6 bases of the junction left unmatched.

The CDR3 region is CASSLAGTGLDYGYTF. The CDR3 DNA sequence: TGTGCCAGCAGCTTAGCCGGGACAGGGTTGGACTATGGCTACACCTTC. V usage is TRBV7-2 and J usage is TRBJ1-2; 9 bases fit TRBD1. The junction had 5 bases not matched to a gene; V was cut back by 0 bases and J by 3 bases. Germline V CDR1 and CDR2: SGHTA, FQGNSA. This CDR3 contains 16 residues.

The genes are TRBV4-2 and TRBJ2-7; 11 bases match TRBD2. V lost 4 bases to trimming and J lost 6 bases; unmatched junction nucleotides: 11. The CDR3 totals 16 residues. The germline CDR1 and CDR2 sequences are LGHNA and YNFKEQ. DNA for the CDR3: TGTGCCAGCAGCCGGTTACTAGCGGGAGTAGAGGGCGAGCAGTACTTC. This gives the protein CASSRLLAGVEGEQYF.

The rearrangement uses TRBV7-9 and TRBJ1-4, with a weak D call TRBD1 (6 bases). V lost 5 bases and J 4 bases, leaving 11 bases between the germline ends. CDR3 size: 14 residues. In germline, CDR1 is SEHNR, CDR2 FQNEAQ (reference sequence). CDR3 DNA sequence: TGTGCCAGCAGCCAGGACAGCTATAATGAAAAACTGTTTTTT. Its translation is CASSQDSYNEKLFF.

The chain has TRBV30 and TRBJ2-7; D possibly corresponds to TRBD1 (5 bases). The CDR3 spans 10 residues. The germline CDR1 and CDR2 sequences are GTSNPN and SVGIG (reference sequence). Trimming took off 5 bases at V and 8 bases at J, with 10 bases between the two ends. The DNA for the CDR3 is TGTGCCTGGGCAGGGATCCAGCAGTACTTC. It encodes CAWAGIQQYF.